One sample yielded the 5 T cell receptor beta chains listed below, sequenced in a study of blood T cells in healthy people across ages. PCR was performed a second time for roughly 7 to 12 cycles using a sample-barcoded 5' primer and a J-beta primer mix. TCRdb redid the calling of the 5' RACE reads with MiXCR, one entry per CDR3 protein. The sample comprises 1.5 million to 2 million distinct CDR3 sequences, about 49% of which are singletons, and approximately 2.1% rests with the top ten. Sequencing was carried out using blood. The receptors originated from a woman in her 40s in good health.

This clonotype has more than one count but fewer than ten. The chain has TRBV12-3 or TRBV12-4 and TRBJ2-3; no reliable D call. This CDR3 is 13 amino acids long. V lost 7 bases and J lost 1, with 9 bases in between. This CDR3 reads CASTLIRTDTQYF. DNA of the CDR3: TGTGCCAGCACCCTTATCCGCACAGATACGCAGTATTTT.

The J gene is TRBJ2-7, the V gene TRBV7-2, with a weak D call TRBD2 (6 bases). Germline loops: CDR1 SGHTA, CDR2 FQGNSA. The CDR3 runs 15 residues. V was shortened by 5 bases and J by 1 base, with 15 bases between the two germline ends. This CDR3 is CASSPWTGESYEQYF. In DNA form, the CDR3 reads TGTGCCAGCAGCCCCTGGACGGGGGAGTCCTACGAGCAGTACTTC.

This sequence joins TRBV12-3 or TRBV12-4 and TRBJ1-5, with 7 bases aligning to TRBD1. Losses at the gene ends were 8 bases for V and 0 bases for J; bases not matched to a gene: 10. The CDR3 covers 16 residues. The CDR3 sequence is CASLGAGGYSNQPQHF. For the CDR3, the DNA is TGTGCCAGCCTAGGCGCAGGGGGTTATAGCAATCAGCCCCAGCATTTT.

This clonotype was detected a few times. The chain employs TRBV5-1 and TRBJ2-3; 8 nucleotides agree with TRBD2. With 0 bases clipped from V and 3 bases from J, the junction kept 3 bases outside the gene matches. The CDR3 consists of 15 residues. CDR1 is SGHRS, CDR2 YFSETQ, per germline. CDR3 sequence: CASSLESGGTDTQYF. The CDR3 nucleotides are TGCGCCAGCAGCTTGGAGAGCGGGGGAACAGATACGCAGTATTTT.

The chain joins TRBV4-2 to TRBJ2-1; 8 nucleotides align to TRBD2. V trimming: 0 bases; J trimming: 7 bases; junction bases outside the gene matches: 8. Germline loops: CDR1 LGHNA, CDR2 YNFKEQ. The CDR3 extends over 16 amino acids. The chain's CDR3 is CASSQDQLAEGNEQFF. CDR3 DNA: TGTGCCAGCAGCCAAGATCAACTAGCGGAGGGTAATGAGCAGTTCTTC.